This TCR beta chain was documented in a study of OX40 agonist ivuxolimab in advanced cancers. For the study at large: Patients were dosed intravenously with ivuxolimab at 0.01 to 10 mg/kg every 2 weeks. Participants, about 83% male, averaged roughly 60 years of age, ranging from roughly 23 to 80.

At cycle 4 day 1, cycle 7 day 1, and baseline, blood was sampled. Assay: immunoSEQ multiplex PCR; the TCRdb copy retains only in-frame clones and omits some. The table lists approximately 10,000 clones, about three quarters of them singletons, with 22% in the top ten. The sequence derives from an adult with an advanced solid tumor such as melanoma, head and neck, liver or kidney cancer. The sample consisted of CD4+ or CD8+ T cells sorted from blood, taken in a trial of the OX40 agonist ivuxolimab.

The CDR3 here is CASSPEGSSYNEQFF. CDR3 bases: TGTGCCAGCTCACCTGAGGGGTCCTCCTACAATGAGCAGTTCTTC. This rearrangement joins TRBV18 to TRBJ2-1; either TRBD1 or TRBD2 may supply D (5 bases each). Germline assignment: CDR1 KGHSH and CDR2 LQKENI. The CDR3 length is 15 residues. V was shortened by 3 bases and J by 0 bases, with 9 bases between the two germline ends.